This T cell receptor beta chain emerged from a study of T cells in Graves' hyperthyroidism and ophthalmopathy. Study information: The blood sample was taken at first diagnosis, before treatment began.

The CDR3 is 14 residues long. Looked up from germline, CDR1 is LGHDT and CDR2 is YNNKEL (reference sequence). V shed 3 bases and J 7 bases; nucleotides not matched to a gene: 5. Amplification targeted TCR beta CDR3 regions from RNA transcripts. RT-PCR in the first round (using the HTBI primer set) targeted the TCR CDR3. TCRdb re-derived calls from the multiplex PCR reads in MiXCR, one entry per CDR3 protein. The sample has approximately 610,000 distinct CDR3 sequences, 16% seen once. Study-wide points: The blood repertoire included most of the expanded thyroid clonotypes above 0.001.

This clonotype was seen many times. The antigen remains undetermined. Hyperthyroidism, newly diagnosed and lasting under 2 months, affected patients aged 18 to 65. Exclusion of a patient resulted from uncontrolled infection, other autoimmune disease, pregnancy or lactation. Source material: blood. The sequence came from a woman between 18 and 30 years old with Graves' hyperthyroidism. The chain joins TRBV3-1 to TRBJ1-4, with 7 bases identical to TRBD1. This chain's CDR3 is CASSHPHRGEKLFF. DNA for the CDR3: TGTGCCAGCAGCCACCCGCACAGGGGTGAAAAACTGTTTTTT. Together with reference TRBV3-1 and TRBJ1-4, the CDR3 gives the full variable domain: DTAVSQTPKYLVTQMGNDKSIKCEQNLGHDTMYWYKQDSKKFLKIMFSYNNKELIINETVPNRFSPKSPDKAHLNLHINSLELGDSAVYFCASSHPHRGEKLFFGSGTQLSVL.